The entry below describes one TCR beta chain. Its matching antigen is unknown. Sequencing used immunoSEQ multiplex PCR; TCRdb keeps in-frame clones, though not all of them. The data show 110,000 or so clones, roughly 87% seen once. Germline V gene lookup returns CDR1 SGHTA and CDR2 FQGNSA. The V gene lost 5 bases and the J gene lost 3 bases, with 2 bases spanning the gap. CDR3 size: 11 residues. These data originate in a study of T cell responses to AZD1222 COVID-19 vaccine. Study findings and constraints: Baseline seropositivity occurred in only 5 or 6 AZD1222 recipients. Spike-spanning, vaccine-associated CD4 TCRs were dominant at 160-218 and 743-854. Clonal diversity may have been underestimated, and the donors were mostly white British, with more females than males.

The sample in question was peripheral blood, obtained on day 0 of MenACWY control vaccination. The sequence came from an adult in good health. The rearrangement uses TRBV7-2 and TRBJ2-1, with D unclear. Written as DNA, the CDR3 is TGTGCCAGCAGCCGCTACAATGAGCAGTTCTTC. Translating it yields CASSRYNEQFF.